Below, 15 T cell receptor beta chains from the same sample are listed, as sequenced in a study of TIL therapy for anti-PD-1-resistant metastatic lung cancer. This was the immunoSEQ v3 assay. Only in-frame clones appear in the TCRdb table, and some are missing; sequencing was by immunoSEQ multiplex PCR. The table records roughly 26,000 clones, 55% to 75% of them present only once. Time point described: pre-treatment sample, taken before nivolumab and TIL therapy. The tumor samples were excised metastases, mostly pleural nodules or supraclavicular lymph nodes. This specimen was tumor tissue, taken at baseline. Receptor source: a person aged 25 to 79 with non-small cell lung cancer.

V and J are TRBV2 and TRBJ2-7, with 11 bases identical to TRBD1. From germline, CDR1 is SNHLY and CDR2 FYNNEI. V dropped 5 bases and J dropped 5; count of bases not matched to a gene: 11. This CDR3 contains 16 residues. In DNA form, the CDR3 reads TGTGCCAGCAGTCGGACAGGGGGCTATACAATGGACGAGCAGTACTTC. Amino acid sequence: CASSRTGGYTMDEQYF.

The CDR3 coding sequence is TGTGCCAGTACCATCCCTGGGACGGCGGGTGGCTACACCTTC. It encodes CASTIPGTAGGYTF. The rearrangement links TRBV19 to TRBJ1-2, with D perhaps matching TRBD1 (5 bases). The CDR3 extends over 14 amino acids. The germline V and J ends were trimmed by 7 bases and 7 bases, with 19 bases remaining between them. Germline V gene sequence: CDR1 LNHDA, CDR2 SQIVND (reference sequence).

The chain carries TRBV7-9 and TRBJ1-5; 7 bases align to TRBD1. Germline CDR1 and CDR2: SEHNR and FQNEAQ (reference sequence). CDR3 length: 15 residues. V shed 5 bases and J 2 bases; nucleotides not matched to a gene: 6. CDR3 bases: TGTGCCAGCAGCCGAGACAGGGTGGGCAATCAGCCCCAGCATTTT. It specifies CASSRDRVGNQPQHF.

The chain employs TRBV7-9 and TRBJ1-3, with D uncertain. The V gene's germline CDR1 is SEHNR and CDR2 FQNEAQ (reference sequence). The CDR3 is 17 amino acids. V was clipped by 1 base and J by 0 bases, with 13 bases between them. CDR3 loop: CASSLGGTISSGNTIYF. The CDR3, as DNA: TGTGCCAGCAGCTTAGGAGGAACGATTAGCTCTGGAAACACCATATATTTT. Full variable domain (outside the CDR3, taken from reference TRBV7-9 and TRBJ1-3): DTGVSQNPRHKITKRGQNVTFRCDPISEHNRLYWYRQTLGQGPEFLTYFQNEAQLEKSRLLSDRFSAERPKGSFSTLEIQRTEQGDSAMYLCASSLGGTISSGNTIYFGEGSWLTVV.

This clone has more than one count but fewer than ten. This sequence joins TRBV4-1 and TRBJ2-7; 9 nucleotides agree with TRBD1. Germline CDR1 and CDR2: MGHRA and YSYEKL. The junction had 10 bases not matched to a gene; V was cut back by 0 bases and J by 7 bases. The CDR3 loop spans 16 amino acids. In DNA, the CDR3 is TGCGCCAGCAGCCAAGAAAGCCGGGACAGGGTAAGGGAGCAGTACTTC. Protein product: CASSQESRDRVREQYF.

This clone occurred a few times. The same CDR3 is also encoded by other DNA sequences in this sample. This chain links TRBV18 with TRBJ1-2; D is undetermined. Between the trimmed V and J ends, which lost 1 base and 7 bases, there was a span of 10 bases. Germline V gene sequence: CDR1 KGHSH, CDR2 LQKENI. There are 13 residues in the CDR3. The CDR3 DNA is TGTGCCAGCTCACCACTCTACAGAAGTGGCTACACCTTC. This encodes CASSPLYRSGYTF. The full variable domain, rest sourced from reference TRBV18 and TRBJ1-2, is NAGVMQNPRHLVRRRGQEARLRCSPMKGHSHVYWYRQLPEEGLKFMVYLQKENIIDESGMPKERFSAEFPKEGPSILRIQQVVRGDSAAYFCASSPLYRSGYTFGSGTRLTVV.

V and J are TRBV7-6 and TRBJ2-1, with 9 bases aligning to TRBD2. This CDR3 has 18 amino acids. Germline CDR1 SGHVS, CDR2 FNYEAQ. With 0 bases clipped from V and 8 bases from J, the junction kept 14 bases outside the gene matches. The CDR3 DNA reads as TGTGCCAGCAGCTTAGCTATCCTAGAGGCTAGCGGGGACTATGAGCAGTTCTTC. This sequence encodes CASSLAILEASGDYEQFF. The whole variable domain, filled in from reference TRBV7-6 and TRBJ2-1, reads GAGVSQSPRYKVTKRGQDVALRCDPISGHVSLYWYRQALGQGPEFLTYFNYEAQQDKSGLPNDRFSAERPEGSISTLTIQRTEQRDSAMYRCASSLAILEASGDYEQFFGPGTRLTVL.

The chain carries TRBV7-9 and TRBJ2-7; 12 positions agree with TRBD1. The CDR3 has 17 amino acids. Germline trimming cut 3 bases from V and 6 bases from J; bases unmatched to any gene: 12. Germline lookup yields CDR1 SEHNR and CDR2 FQNEAQ (reference sequence). This CDR3 is CASSLGIAGTGGVEQYF. The CDR3 nucleotides read TGTGCCAGCAGCTTGGGAATTGCCGGGACAGGGGGCGTCGAGCAGTACTTC.

The rearrangement links TRBV11-2 to TRBJ2-1, with 11 bases identical to TRBD1. The CDR3 contains 18 residues. Germline V lookup: CDR1 SGHAT, CDR2 FQNNGV. Losses at the gene ends were 3 bases for V and 4 bases for J; bases not matched to a gene: 11. The CDR3: CASSLDRGPNPSYNEQFF. The CDR3 nucleotides are TGTGCCAGCAGCTTGGACAGGGGGCCGAACCCCAGTTACAATGAGCAGTTCTTC.

The J gene is TRBJ1-1, the V gene TRBV25-1, with D possibly being TRBD1 (6 bases). Germline CDR1 is MGHDK and CDR2 is SYGVNS. The CDR3 length is 15 residues. Trimming removed 3 bases at V and 1 base at J, with 12 bases between. The CDR3 DNA sequence: TGTGCCAGCAGTGAGATAGACAGGAAGAACACTGAAGCTTTCTTT. It codes for CASSEIDRKNTEAFF. The whole variable domain, remainder taken from reference TRBV25-1 and TRBJ1-1, is EADIYQTPRYLVIGTGKKITLECSQTMGHDKMYWYQQDPGMELHLIHYSYGVNSTEKGDLSSESTVSRIRTEHFPLTLESARPSHTSQYLCASSEIDRKNTEAFFGQGTRLTVV.

This clone turned up a few times. The V call is TRBV10-1, the J call TRBJ2-1; D tentatively reads TRBD1 or TRBD2 (5 bases each). There are 13 residues in the CDR3. Trimming took 0 bases from V and 6 from J, leaving 6 bases between them. Germline lookup yields CDR1 WNHNN and CDR2 SYGVQD (reference sequence). The CDR3 sequence: CASSESGVNEQFF. The CDR3, as DNA: TGCGCCAGCAGTGAGTCGGGGGTCAATGAGCAGTTCTTC.

This clone was seen more than once but under ten times. The chain has TRBV5-6 and TRBJ1-1, with D unclear. Between the trimmed V and J ends, which lost 0 bases and 7 bases, there was a span of 16 bases. Germline values: CDR1 SGHDT, CDR2 YYEEEE. The CDR3 loop spans 15 amino acids. The CDR3 coding sequence is TGTGCCAGCAGCTTGGGTGCGGGCCAGTTTCTTGAAGCTTTCTTT. It translates to CASSLGAGQFLEAFF.

Of note for this clone: One junction end disagrees with the germline gene, perhaps due to a read error. The chain uses TRBV6-4 and TRBJ1-6; D uncertain. The CDR3 covers 14 residues. Germline V lookup: CDR1 MRHNA, CDR2 SNTAGT. As DNA, the CDR3 is TGTGCCAGCAGTGACTCCTCCGATAATTCACCCCTCCACTTT. Its translation: CASSDSSDNSPLHF.

V and J are TRBV7-3 and TRBJ2-1, with 7 bases lining up with TRBD2. V lost 2 bases, J lost 3 bases, and 7 bases stayed unmatched. Germline V gene data show CDR1 as SGHTA and CDR2 as FQGTGA. The CDR3 runs 16 residues. CDR3 coding DNA: TGTGCCAGCAGCTTAGGAAGCGGCGGGGGCTACAATGAGCAGTTCTTC. Amino acid sequence: CASSLGSGGGYNEQFF.

The sample holds one count of this clone. This chain joins TRBV5-1 and TRBJ2-1; D is undetermined. Germline V lookup: CDR1 SGHRS, CDR2 YFSETQ. This CDR3 has 14 amino acids. V dropped 0 bases and J dropped 4 bases, with 8 bases sitting between them. The CDR3 here is CASSLDSAYNEQFF. The DNA for the CDR3 is TGCGCCAGCAGCTTGGACAGTGCTTACAATGAGCAGTTCTTC.